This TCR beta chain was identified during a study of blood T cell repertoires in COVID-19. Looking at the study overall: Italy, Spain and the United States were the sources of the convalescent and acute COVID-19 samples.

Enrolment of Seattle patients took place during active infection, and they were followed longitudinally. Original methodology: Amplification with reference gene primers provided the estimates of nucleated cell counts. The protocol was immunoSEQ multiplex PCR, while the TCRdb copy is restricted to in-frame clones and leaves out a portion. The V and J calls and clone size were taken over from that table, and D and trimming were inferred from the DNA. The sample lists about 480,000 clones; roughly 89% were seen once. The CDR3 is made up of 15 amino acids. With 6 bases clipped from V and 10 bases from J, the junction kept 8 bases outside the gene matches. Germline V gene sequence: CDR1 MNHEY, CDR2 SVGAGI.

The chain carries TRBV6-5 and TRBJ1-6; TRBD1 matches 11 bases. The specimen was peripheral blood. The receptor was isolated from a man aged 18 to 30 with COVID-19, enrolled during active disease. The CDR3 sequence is CASRWTGGTGSPLHF. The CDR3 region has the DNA TGTGCCAGCAGATGGACAGGGGGCACCGGATCACCCCTCCACTTT.